The next 10 T cell receptor beta chains were all read from a single sample in a study of cytomegalovirus exposure and HLA in healthy donors. The study ran its PCR with 60 Vbeta and 13 Jbeta primers. Assay: immunoSEQ multiplex PCR; the TCRdb copy retains only in-frame clones and omits some. Here the sample spans about 140,000 clones, around 63% being singletons. Source material: PBMCs. The receptors here all came from a human donor in good health.

The chain is built from TRBV27 and TRBJ1-1; D unclear. CDR3 length: 14 amino acids. Trimming shortened V by 6 bases and J by 0 bases, and 11 bases separated the two germline ends. From germline, CDR1 is MNHEY and CDR2 SMNVEV (reference sequence). CDR3 nucleotides: TGTGCCAGCAGCCTCTTAGACATGAACACTGAAGCTTTCTTT. Encoded protein: CASSLLDMNTEAFF.

This clone was recorded once. At one end, the junction sequence differs from germline, possibly due to a read error. This rearrangement joins TRBV13 to TRBJ1-1, with TRBD1 matching over 9 bases. This CDR3 region has 14 residues. Germline V gene sequence: CDR1 PRHDT, CDR2 FYEKMQ (reference sequence). CDR3 nucleotides: TGTGCCAGCAGCCGCGGGACAGGGAACGCTGAAGCTTTCTTT. Translation gives CASSRGTGNAEAFF.

This clone turned up a few times. The chain has TRBV19 and TRBJ2-1; 10 nucleotides agree with TRBD2. The CDR3 is 19 residues long. Per germline, CDR1 LNHDA and CDR2 SQIVND (reference sequence). The V and J ends lost 5 bases and 6 bases, in that order; junction bases with no gene match: 19. CDR3 loop: CASSFSPGGAASGSNEQFF. Written as DNA, the CDR3 is TGTGCCAGTAGTTTCTCGCCAGGGGGCGCGGCTAGCGGGAGCAATGAGCAGTTCTTC.

The rearrangement links TRBV5-1 to TRBJ2-5, with D maybe TRBD2 (5 bases). From germline, CDR1 is SGHRS and CDR2 YFSETQ. The V and J ends lost 4 bases and 5 bases respectively, with 24 bases between them. There are 17 residues in the CDR3. The CDR3 DNA is TGCGCCAGCAGCCAACGTAGCGCCAGACCTCTCAGGGAGACCCAGTACTTC. It specifies CASSQRSARPLRETQYF.

The chain links TRBV5-1 to TRBJ2-7, with TRBD2 matching over 8 bases. V was pared by 0 bases and J by 2 bases, with 4 bases of the junction left unmatched. The CDR3 covers 15 residues. CDR1 and CDR2 from the germline V gene are SGHRS and YFSETQ. This chain's CDR3 is CASSLATSGPYEQYF. CDR3 coding DNA: TGCGCCAGCAGCTTGGCAACTAGCGGACCCTACGAGCAGTACTTC.

The chain recombines TRBV20-1 with TRBJ2-5; D is ambiguous. The CDR3 length is 11 residues. Germline assignment: CDR1 DFQATT and CDR2 SNEGSKA (reference sequence). V was shortened by 3 bases and J by 5 bases, with 7 bases between the two germline ends. CDR3 nucleotide sequence: TGCAGTGCTAGGGCCGGGGAGACCCAGTACTTC. It specifies CSARAGETQYF.

The chain links TRBV6-5 to TRBJ1-5; the D is unclear. The CDR3 sequence is 10 residues long. Germline CDR1 and CDR2: MNHEY and SVGAGI. The V end lost 8 bases, the J end lost 5 bases, and 4 bases lay between the germline ends. Here the CDR3 DNA reads TGTGCCAGCGGCCATCAGCCCCAGCATTTT. Translated, it gives CASGHQPQHF.

The chain has TRBV4-3 and TRBJ2-7; the match to TRBD2 covers 8 bases. V lost 2 bases, J lost 3 bases, and 6 bases stayed unmatched. The CDR3 extends over 15 amino acids. Germline V gene sequence: CDR1 LGHNA, CDR2 YSLEER. The chain's CDR3 is CASSQMDGTSYEQYF. CDR3 bases: TGCGCCAGCAGCCAAATGGACGGGACTAGCTACGAGCAGTACTTC.

In the case of this clone: In this CDR3 the conserved last residue, phenylalanine or tryptophan, is missing, so a read error is likely. The J gene is TRBJ1-2, the V gene TRBV27; TRBD1 aligns across 9 bases. The CDR3 totals 14 residues. Trimming removed 5 bases from V and 6 bases from J; junction bases left unmatched: 7. The germline CDR1 and CDR2 sequences are MNHEY and SMNVEV (reference sequence). The CDR3 spells CASSDTGGRNGYTV. CDR3 DNA: TGTGCCAGCAGTGACACAGGGGGCAGAAATGGCTACACCGTC.

The chain carries TRBV5-6 and TRBJ2-1, with D unresolved. This CDR3 comprises 14 residues. The germline V and J ends were trimmed by 2 bases and 10 bases, with 16 bases remaining between them. Germline values: CDR1 SGHDT, CDR2 YYEEEE. The CDR3 DNA is TGTGCCAGCAGCTTAGGTACCCTCGTAGCCGAGCAGTTCTTC. Protein: CASSLGTLVAEQFF.